This note documents a single TCR beta chain sequence. This sample was included in a study of human CD4 T cells and Enterobacteriaceae. Generated by immunoSEQ multiplex PCR, the TCRdb table keeps only in-frame clones and is missing some. The sample has tens of thousands of clones, just under 85% seen once. The memory gate held CD4+ cells that were not CD45RA+CCR7+CD95- naive cells, over 98% pure. This receptor was taken from a human donor in good health. Material for sequencing was memory CD4+ T cells from blood.

The CDR3 nucleotides are TGTGCCAGCAGCTTAGCCGCGGACTACACCACGGCCGGGGAGCTGTTTTTT. It translates to CASSLAADYTTAGELFF. The rearrangement joins TRBV11-1 to TRBJ2-2, with D possibly matching TRBD2 (6 bases). The CDR3 length is 17 residues. V dropped 0 bases and J dropped 6 bases, with 17 bases sitting between them. The germline CDR1 and CDR2 sequences are SGHAT and FQDESV (reference sequence).